Below are 21 T cell receptor beta chains sequenced from a single sample in a study of OX40 agonist ivuxolimab in advanced cancers. Sequencing used immunoSEQ multiplex PCR; TCRdb keeps in-frame clones, though not all of them. The table includes about 99,000 clones, 90% to 95% detected once. The starting material was CD4+ or CD8+ T cells sorted from blood, obtained in a trial of the OX40 agonist ivuxolimab. The receptors were gathered from an adult with an advanced solid tumor such as melanoma, head and neck, liver or kidney cancer.

The chain is built from TRBV19 and TRBJ2-7; D possibly corresponds to TRBD1 (5 bases). Trimming removed 6 bases from V and 0 bases from J, with 12 bases in between. The CDR3 runs to 14 residues. CDR1 is LNHDA and CDR2 is SQIVND in the germline V gene (reference sequence). CDR3: CASREQAISYEQYF. DNA for the CDR3: TGTGCCAGTAGGGAACAGGCTATCTCCTACGAGCAGTACTTC. Full variable domain (remainder filled in from reference TRBV19 and TRBJ2-7): DGGITQSPKYLFRKEGQNVTLSCEQNLNHDAMYWYRQDPGQGLRLIYYSQIVNDFQKGDIAEGYSVSREKKESFPLTVTSAQKNPTAFYLCASREQAISYEQYFGPGTRLTVT.

This clone has a single count. This chain links TRBV16 with TRBJ1-1; TRBD1 agrees at 10 bases. V lost 4 bases to trimming and J lost 4 bases; unmatched junction nucleotides: 6. CDR3 length: 15 residues. Germline values: CDR1 KGHSY, CDR2 FQNENV. The CDR3 DNA is TGTGCCAGCAGCCCACTGACAGGGGGCCGCACTGAAGCTTTCTTT. Its protein is CASSPLTGGRTEAFF.

The chain has TRBV9 and TRBJ2-5; D unresolved. Germline values: CDR1 SGDLS, CDR2 YYNGEE. V lost 0 bases and J 4 bases, leaving 10 bases between the germline ends. The CDR3 has 14 residues. As DNA, the CDR3 is TGTGCCAGCAGCGTAGACAGTTTCGGAGAGACCCAGTACTTC. It translates to CASSVDSFGETQYF.

The J gene is TRBJ2-7, the V gene TRBV27, with D possibly matching TRBD2 (5 bases). Germline CDR1 MNHEY, CDR2 SMNVEV (reference sequence). Trimming removed 6 bases at V and 0 bases at J, with 9 bases between. This CDR3 spans 13 amino acids. CDR3 amino acids: CASRRASSYEQYF. The CDR3 bases are TGTGCCAGCAGGCGGGCCAGCTCCTACGAGCAGTACTTC.

This clone was found a few times. The CDR3 DNA follows: TGTGCCAGCAGTCGTGGGGACAGATACACTGAAGCTTTCTTT. It codes for CASSRGDRYTEAFF. The genes are TRBV6-5 and TRBJ1-1, with 7 bases lining up with TRBD1. This CDR3 is built from 14 residues. V trimming: 5 bases; J trimming: 3 bases; junction bases outside the gene matches: 6. Germline CDR1 MNHEY, CDR2 SVGAGI.

V is TRBV4-3 and J is TRBJ1-2, with 7 nucleotides matching TRBD1. The CDR3 consists of 13 residues. With 0 bases clipped from V and 8 bases from J, the junction kept 3 bases outside the gene matches. Looked up from germline, CDR1 is LGHNA and CDR2 is YSLEER. The CDR3 region has the DNA TGCGCCAGCAGCCAAGAGTACAGGGGAGGCTACACCTTC. This gives the protein CASSQEYRGGYTF.

The chain is built from TRBV28 and TRBJ2-7; tentatively, D is TRBD1 (6 bases). This CDR3 contains 16 residues. V lost 3 bases and J 3 bases, leaving 18 bases between the germline ends. CDR1 and CDR2 from the germline V gene are MDHEN and SYDVKM. The CDR3 nucleotides are TGTGCCAGCAGTTTGACCAGGGGCCTTCTTAACTACGAGCAGTACTTC. Amino acid sequence: CASSLTRGLLNYEQYF.

This sequence joins TRBV6-1 and TRBJ1-6; 11 positions match TRBD1. The CDR3 spans 15 residues. J lost 9 bases, V lost 5 bases, and 6 bases had no gene match. The germline CDR1 and CDR2 sequences are MNHNS and SASEGT. CDR3 loop: CASSPQGTGGSPLHF. DNA for the CDR3: TGTGCCAGCAGTCCCCAGGGGACAGGGGGTTCACCCCTCCACTTT.

This clone occurred once. CDR3 nucleotide sequence: TGTGCCAGCAGTTTACCCTCAACTAGCGGGATAACAGATACGCAGTATTTT. It translates to CASSLPSTSGITDTQYF. The V gene is TRBV27, the J gene TRBJ2-3; 10 nucleotides align to TRBD2. The CDR3 contains 17 residues. Trimming at V came to 2 bases and at J to 3 bases, leaving 8 bases not matched to a gene. Germline lookup yields CDR1 MNHEY and CDR2 SMNVEV (reference sequence).

The rearrangement uses TRBV18 and TRBJ1-3; tentative D call: TRBD1 (6 bases). The CDR3 length is 16 residues. CDR1 is KGHSH and CDR2 is LQKENI in the germline V gene. V was cut by 3 bases and J by 0 bases, with 12 bases left in between. The CDR3 loop is CASSPPGHFSGNTIYF. The CDR3 bases are TGTGCCAGCTCACCTCCGGGACATTTCTCTGGAAACACCATATATTTT.

The V call is TRBV11-2, the J call TRBJ2-7, with TRBD1 matching 7 bases. This CDR3 is 17 amino acids long. The V gene end was trimmed by 1 base and the J gene end by 6 bases; junction bases not matched to a gene: 15. The germline V gene has CDR1 SGHAT and CDR2 FQNNGV. The CDR3 DNA sequence: TGTGCCAGCAGCTTAGGTTCCGGGCAGGGACAGATGGGCGAGCAGTACTTC. Amino acid sequence: CASSLGSGQGQMGEQYF.

The V gene is TRBV7-3, the J gene TRBJ1-5; 12 bases map to TRBD1. In germline, CDR1 is SGHTA, CDR2 FQGTGA. The CDR3 is 17 amino acids. V trimming: 4 bases; J trimming: 0 bases; junction bases outside the gene matches: 4. CDR3 nucleotides: TGTGCCAGCAGCTCCCGGGACAGGGGGCTTAGCAATCAGCCCCAGCATTTT. This encodes CASSSRDRGLSNQPQHF.

The chain employs TRBV6-5 and TRBJ2-3; D uncertain. The CDR3 has 15 residues. The V end lost 0 bases, the J end lost 8 bases, and 15 bases lay between the germline ends. Germline V lookup: CDR1 MNHEY, CDR2 SVGAGI. The CDR3 here is CASSYSSASRPTQYF. The CDR3 nucleotides read TGTGCCAGCAGTTACTCCTCTGCATCGCGTCCTACGCAGTATTTT.

The chain carries TRBV10-3 and TRBJ2-7; D is possibly TRBD1 (5 bases). Trimming stripped 11 bases from V and 2 bases from J, with 16 bases between. Germline assignment: CDR1 ENHRY and CDR2 SYGVKD. The CDR3 loop spans 13 amino acids. In DNA, the CDR3 is TGTGCCGCCAGCAGGCGACAGACCTACGAGCAGTACTTC. This codes for CAASRRQTYEQYF.

The chain combines TRBV2 with TRBJ2-3, with 9 bases fitting TRBD1. The germline CDR1 and CDR2 sequences are SNHLY and FYNNEI. V lost 7 bases and J lost 4; bases outside the gene matches: 6. The CDR3 length is 14 residues. The CDR3 sequence is CASKRDRDADTQYF. CDR3 DNA: TGTGCCAGCAAAAGGGACAGGGATGCAGATACGCAGTATTTT.

The chain joins TRBV6-5 to TRBJ1-2; 12 positions agree with TRBD1. Germline assignment: CDR1 MNHEY and CDR2 SVGAGI. This CDR3 spans 15 amino acids. The V gene end was trimmed by 3 bases and the J gene end by 8 bases; junction bases not matched to a gene: 7. The CDR3 region is CASSYRDRGRGGYTF. The CDR3 DNA reads TGTGCCAGCAGTTATCGGGACAGGGGGCGAGGAGGCTACACCTTC.

The count of this clone is one. The rearrangement links TRBV2 to TRBJ1-1; D remains ambiguous. The CDR3 covers 15 residues. V was trimmed by 2 bases and J by 1 base, leaving 11 bases between them. Germline V gene data show CDR1 as SNHLY and CDR2 as FYNNEI. CDR3 in DNA: TGTGCCAGCAGTGAATTGCCAGGCGGGAACACTGAAGCTTTCTTT. This translates into CASSELPGGNTEAFF. Filled out from reference TRBV2 and TRBJ1-1, the complete variable domain reads EPEVTQTPSHQVTQMGQEVILRCVPISNHLYFYWYRQILGQKVEFLVSFYNNEISEKSEIFDDQFSVERPDGSNFTLKIRSTKLEDSAMYFCASSELPGGNTEAFFGQGTRLTVV.

The rearrangement links TRBV7-2 to TRBJ2-3; the match to TRBD2 covers 10 bases. V lost 3 bases to trimming and J lost 2 bases; unmatched junction nucleotides: 8. This CDR3 has 17 residues. Germline CDR1 and CDR2: SGHTA and FQGNSA. The CDR3 is CASSLAPAGGPTDTQYF. CDR3 in DNA: TGTGCCAGCAGCTTGGCCCCAGCGGGAGGGCCCACAGATACGCAGTATTTT. Together with reference TRBV7-2 and TRBJ2-3, the CDR3 gives the full variable domain: GAGVSQSPSNKVTEKGKDVELRCDPISGHTALYWYRQSLGQGLEFLIYFQGNSAPDKSGLPSDRFSAERTGGSVSTLTIQRTQQEDSAVYLCASSLAPAGGPTDTQYFGPGTRLTVL.

With respect to this clone: Additional DNA sequences in this sample encode the identical CDR3. The genes are TRBV29-1 and TRBJ2-1; 9 positions agree with TRBD2. There are 15 residues in the CDR3. CDR1 and CDR2 from the germline V gene are SQVTM and ANQGSEA. Trimming removed 4 bases from V and 3 bases from J; junction bases left unmatched: 7. CDR3: CSVGGRREGYNEQFF. The CDR3 nucleotides read TGCAGCGTTGGGGGGCGGCGGGAGGGCTACAATGAGCAGTTCTTC.

V and J are TRBV2 and TRBJ1-4; D uncertain. This CDR3 contains 12 residues. Germline V gives CDR1 SNHLY, CDR2 FYNNEI. The V gene lost 1 base and the J gene lost 15 bases, with 12 bases spanning the gap. CDR3 region: CASSEVLGWVFF. DNA of the CDR3: TGTGCCAGCAGTGAAGTTCTTGGGTGGGTGTTTTTT. The variable domain in full, completed from reference TRBV2 and TRBJ1-4, reads EPEVTQTPSHQVTQMGQEVILRCVPISNHLYFYWYRQILGQKVEFLVSFYNNEISEKSEIFDDQFSVERPDGSNFTLKIRSTKLEDSAMYFCASSEVLGWVFFGSGTQLSVL.

The CDR3 spells CASSEVGREAFF. The CDR3 DNA reads TGTGCCAGCAGTGAAGTAGGGCGCGAAGCTTTCTTT. The V call is TRBV27, the J call TRBJ1-1; D ambiguous. The germline gives CDR1 MNHEY, CDR2 SMNVEV (reference sequence). The CDR3 covers 12 residues. Trimming shortened V by 5 bases and J by 8 bases, and 12 bases separated the two germline ends.